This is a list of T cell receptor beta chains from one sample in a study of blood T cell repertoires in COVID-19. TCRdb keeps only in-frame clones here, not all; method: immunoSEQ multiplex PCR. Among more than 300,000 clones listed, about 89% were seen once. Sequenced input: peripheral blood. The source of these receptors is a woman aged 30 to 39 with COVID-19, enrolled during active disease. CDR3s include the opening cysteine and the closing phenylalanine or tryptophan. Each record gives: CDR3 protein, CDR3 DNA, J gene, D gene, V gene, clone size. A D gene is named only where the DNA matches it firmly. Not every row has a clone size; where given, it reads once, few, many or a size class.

cdr3_aa: CASSLWDSSYEQYF
cdr3_nt: TGTGCCAGCAGTTTATGGGACAGCTCCTACGAGCAGTACTTC
j_call: TRBJ2-7
d_call: -
v_call: TRBV28
clone_size: few

cdr3_aa: CATSDPRGAGGPRDTQYF
cdr3_nt: TGTGCCACCAGTGATCCCCGTGGGGCGGGAGGGCCTAGAGATACGCAGTATTTT
j_call: TRBJ2-3
d_call: TRBD2
v_call: TRBV24-1
clone_size: -

cdr3_aa: CACPGSGRTGELFF
cdr3_nt: TGTGCCTGCCCTGGTAGCGGGAGGACCGGGGAGCTGTTTTTT
j_call: TRBJ2-2
d_call: TRBD2
v_call: TRBV30
clone_size: -

cdr3_aa: CASSLMAGRREKLFF
cdr3_nt: TGTGCCAGCAGCTTAATGGCAGGGCGGCGAGAAAAACTGTTTTTT
j_call: TRBJ1-4
d_call: -
v_call: TRBV7-8
clone_size: -

cdr3_aa: CASSPRGDRAADTQYF
cdr3_nt: TGTGCCAGCAGCCCCCGCGGGGACAGGGCCGCAGATACGCAGTATTTT
j_call: TRBJ2-3
d_call: TRBD1
v_call: TRBV9
clone_size: -

cdr3_aa: CASSQEKAVSGEQYF
cdr3_nt: TGTGCCAGCAGCCAAGAGAAAGCAGTTTCGGGCGAGCAGTACTTC
j_call: TRBJ2-7
d_call: -
v_call: TRBV3-1/TRBV3-2
clone_size: -

cdr3_aa: CASSLSKNYTEAFF
cdr3_nt: TGTGCCAGCAGCTTGAGCAAGAACTACACTGAAGCTTTCTTT
j_call: TRBJ1-1
d_call: -
v_call: TRBV5-4
clone_size: -

cdr3_aa: CASSLGPPGGRETQYF
cdr3_nt: TGTGCCAGCAGCTTAGGGCCCCCGGGGGGCAGAGAGACCCAGTACTTC
j_call: TRBJ2-5
d_call: -
v_call: TRBV7-3
clone_size: -

cdr3_aa: CASSEDRKQETQYF
cdr3_nt: TGTGCCAGCTCAGAAGACAGGAAACAAGAGACCCAGTACTTC
j_call: TRBJ2-5
d_call: -
v_call: TRBV18
clone_size: -

cdr3_aa: CASSQDRGFSEAFF
cdr3_nt: TGTGCCAGCAGCCAAGATAGGGGTTTCTCTGAAGCTTTCTTT
j_call: TRBJ1-1
d_call: -
v_call: TRBV3-1/TRBV3-2
clone_size: -

cdr3_aa: CASSMGLAGDGDTQYF
cdr3_nt: TGTGCCAGCAGCATGGGACTAGCGGGAGACGGGGATACGCAGTATTTT
j_call: TRBJ2-3
d_call: TRBD2
v_call: TRBV11-2
clone_size: -

cdr3_aa: CASSLARPGSSYEQYF
cdr3_nt: TGTGCCAGCAGCTTAGCGCGACCCGGGAGCTCCTACGAGCAGTACTTC
j_call: TRBJ2-7
d_call: -
v_call: TRBV7-6
clone_size: -

cdr3_aa: CASNSGGDTQYF
cdr3_nt: TGTGCCAGCAACAGCGGGGGAGATACGCAGTATTTT
j_call: TRBJ2-3
d_call: TRBD2
v_call: TRBV14
clone_size: -

cdr3_aa: CASSLAGGQETQYF
cdr3_nt: TGTGCCAGCAGCTTGGCGGGAGGCCAAGAGACCCAGTACTTC
j_call: TRBJ2-5
d_call: TRBD2
v_call: TRBV7-2
clone_size: -

cdr3_aa: CASSKPGTKKLFF
cdr3_nt: TGTGCCAGCAGCAAACCCGGGACAAAAAAACTGTTTTTT
j_call: TRBJ1-4
d_call: -
v_call: TRBV5-4
clone_size: -

cdr3_aa: CASSFSEGSNYGYTF
cdr3_nt: TGTGCCAGCAGCTTTAGTGAAGGGAGTAACTATGGCTACACCTTC
j_call: TRBJ1-2
d_call: -
v_call: TRBV7-6
clone_size: -

cdr3_aa: CASSIEETGGRHEQYF
cdr3_nt: TGTGCCAGTAGTATAGAGGAAACTGGCGGGAGGCACGAGCAGTACTTC
j_call: TRBJ2-7
d_call: TRBD2
v_call: TRBV19
clone_size: -

cdr3_aa: CASRPQGGEQYF
cdr3_nt: TGTGCCAGCAGACCACAAGGGGGCGAGCAGTACTTC
j_call: TRBJ2-7
d_call: -
v_call: TRBV7-9
clone_size: few

cdr3_aa: CASSLQAGTGANVLTF
cdr3_nt: TGTGCCAGCAGCTTACAGGCAGGAACTGGGGCCAACGTCCTGACTTTC
j_call: TRBJ2-6
d_call: -
v_call: TRBV7-9
clone_size: -

cdr3_aa: CAIGTGTSGNTDTQYF
cdr3_nt: TGTGCCATCGGGACCGGAACTAGCGGGAATACAGATACGCAGTATTTT
j_call: TRBJ2-3
d_call: TRBD2
v_call: TRBV10-3
clone_size: -

cdr3_aa: CASSPNRGETQYF
cdr3_nt: TGTGCCAGCAGCCCGAACCGGGGGGAGACCCAGTACTTC
j_call: TRBJ2-5
d_call: -
v_call: TRBV3-1/TRBV3-2
clone_size: -

cdr3_aa: CASSPGAGASGAFF
cdr3_nt: TGTGCCAGCTCACCAGGGGCAGGGGCGTCGGGAGCTTTCTTT
j_call: TRBJ1-1
d_call: -
v_call: TRBV18
clone_size: once

cdr3_aa: CAISDGSGTHEQFF
cdr3_nt: TGTGCCATCAGTGACGGTAGCGGGACCCATGAGCAGTTCTTC
j_call: TRBJ2-1
d_call: TRBD2
v_call: TRBV10-3
clone_size: -

cdr3_aa: CASSNPRAGANVLTF
cdr3_nt: TGTGCCAGCAGTAACCCGAGGGCCGGGGCCAACGTCCTGACTTTC
j_call: TRBJ2-6
d_call: -
v_call: TRBV6-5
clone_size: -

cdr3_aa: CASSPRSGAFYGYTF
cdr3_nt: TGTGCCAGCAGTCCCCGTTCAGGGGCTTTTTACGGCTACACCTTC
j_call: TRBJ1-2
d_call: -
v_call: TRBV27
clone_size: once

cdr3_aa: CASHWQGATDTQYF
cdr3_nt: TGTGCCAGCCATTGGCAGGGGGCCACAGATACGCAGTATTTT
j_call: TRBJ2-3
d_call: TRBD1
v_call: TRBV6-5
clone_size: -

cdr3_aa: CASSHGIDRGSEKLFF
cdr3_nt: TGTGCCAGCAGCCATGGAATTGACAGGGGCAGCGAAAAACTGTTTTTT
j_call: TRBJ1-4
d_call: TRBD1
v_call: TRBV3-1/TRBV3-2
clone_size: -

cdr3_aa: CASSSGTAFTEAFF
cdr3_nt: TGTGCCAGCAGCTCCGGGACAGCGTTCACTGAAGCTTTCTTT
j_call: TRBJ1-1
d_call: TRBD1
v_call: TRBV7-6
clone_size: -

cdr3_aa: CASSPGTGGSDTQYF
cdr3_nt: TGTGCCAGCAGTCCCGGGACAGGGGGCTCAGATACGCAGTATTTT
j_call: TRBJ2-3
d_call: TRBD1
v_call: TRBV5-4
clone_size: -

cdr3_aa: CASSQVAGLHYGYTF
cdr3_nt: TGCGCCAGCAGCCAAGTCGCAGGGTTACACTATGGCTACACCTTC
j_call: TRBJ1-2
d_call: -
v_call: TRBV4-3
clone_size: -

cdr3_aa: CASSFGGSYEQYF
cdr3_nt: TGTGCCAGCAGTTTCGGGGGTTCCTACGAGCAGTACTTC
j_call: TRBJ2-7
d_call: -
v_call: TRBV28
clone_size: -